This entry is about one T cell receptor beta chain. The germline V and J ends were trimmed by 5 bases and 4 bases, with 33 bases remaining between them. Germline V lookup: CDR1 SGHVS, CDR2 FQNEAQ. The CDR3 is made up of 20 amino acids. The data originate from a study of OX40 agonist ivuxolimab in advanced cancers. Clones were read by immunoSEQ multiplex PCR, and TCRdb kept only the in-frame ones, dropping some. The sample yields 40,000 to 60,000 clones, approximately 92% seen once. Sequences were derived from CD4+ or CD8+ T cells sorted from blood, sampled in a trial of the OX40 agonist ivuxolimab. The source of this sequence is an adult with an advanced solid tumor such as melanoma, head and neck, liver or kidney cancer. The chain recombines TRBV7-8 with TRBJ2-7; either TRBD1 or TRBD2 may fit D (6 bases each). CDR3 in DNA: TGTGCCAGCAGCGCCTTCCGCGACAGGAGGGGACTCTCCGGAGGGTACGAGCAGTACTTC. Its protein product is CASSAFRDRRGLSGGYEQYF.